These T cell receptor beta chains were read from a single sample in a study of identical twins. TCRdb used MiXCR to reprocess the 5' RACE reads, holding one entry per CDR3 protein. The sample contains around 200,000 distinct CDR3 sequences, around 10% of which appear only once. Sequencing input: memory (CD45RO+) T cells sorted from blood. The receptors come from a woman younger than 30 in good health. Both conserved end residues are trimmed from each CDR3. Each record gives: J gene, V gene, CDR3 length, CDR3 protein.

TRBJ2-1 TRBV7-8 13 ASSLPGTVGNEQF
TRBJ2-3 TRBV10-3 13 AISDRLAGQDTQY
TRBJ1-3 TRBV11-3 12 ASSLLDRLDTIY
TRBJ2-3 TRBV12-5 11 ASGGLAGLAQY
TRBJ2-3 TRBV7-6 12 ASSLGGGAHTQY
TRBJ2-1 TRBV15 14 ATSRAGTSGSHEQF
TRBJ2-7 TRBV7-7 12 ASSRAGGTYEQY
TRBJ2-3 TRBV6-4 13 ASSPLAGGLDTQY
TRBJ1-4 TRBV20-1 9 SVRVREKLF
TRBJ2-3 TRBV4-2 11 ASSQARADTQY
TRBJ2-2 TRBV7-9 13 ASTRSTGGTGELF
TRBJ2-2 TRBV6-1 13 ASTPGAGGGRELF
TRBJ2-7 TRBV20-1 11 SASGGAAYEQY
TRBJ2-7 TRBV7-6 12 ASSLRPVGDRAY
TRBJ2-7 TRBV11-1 12 ASSLTRSSYEQY
TRBJ2-1 TRBV19 13 ASSIGGSGNDEQF
TRBJ2-2 TRBV3-1 14 ASSQGLPRTTGELF
TRBJ1-1 TRBV12-3/TRBV12-4 13 ASSLILSRNTEAF
TRBJ2-2 TRBV7-9 13 ASSRVGANTGELF
TRBJ1-6 TRBV12-3/TRBV12-4 13 ASRLGQIDNSPLH
TRBJ2-7 TRBV2 14 ASQRTGDLLTYEQY
TRBJ2-4 TRBV9 9 ASSVSGGAY
TRBJ1-2 TRBV12-3/TRBV12-4 12 ASTQEARYYGYT
TRBJ2-7 TRBV5-5 13 ASRGHTGPLGEQY
TRBJ1-2 TRBV29-1 10 SVVHSYYGYT
TRBJ1-1 TRBV5-1 10 ASSFPRGVAF
TRBJ2-7 TRBV19 13 ASRLSDRGPTEQY
TRBJ2-7 TRBV23-1 13 ASSAGKRNTYEQY
TRBJ1-4 TRBV5-5 13 ASSLGDRSNEKLF
TRBJ1-3 TRBV9 14 ASSVAGGRSGNTIY
TRBJ1-2 TRBV7-2 12 ASSSSAHNYGYT
TRBJ2-3 TRBV18 11 ASSPGRVDTQY
TRBJ2-7 TRBV7-2 13 ASSFPRRGNYEQY
TRBJ1-2 TRBV7-2 13 ASSPTGTDFYGYT
TRBJ2-5 TRBV6-1 11 ASSKPGSETQY
TRBJ2-5 TRBV2 12 ATGLAESGETQY
TRBJ2-7 TRBV7-9 13 ASSFWTGFGYEQY
TRBJ2-5 TRBV5-1 11 ASSLSAQETQY
TRBJ2-1 TRBV20-1 14 SAWKQGGLSYNEQF
TRBJ2-3 TRBV9 15 ASSPTLAAGGPGTQY
TRBJ2-1 TRBV11-2 12 ASSLGTSRVEQF
TRBJ2-1 TRBV6-2/TRBV6-3 13 ATRGGPRSYNEQF
TRBJ1-5 TRBV4-3 12 ASSPGYSNQPQH
TRBJ2-3 TRBV7-2 11 ASSLMGVDTQY
TRBJ2-7 TRBV20-1 16 SARDNLHLPLAQYEQY
TRBJ2-6 TRBV25-1 12 ASQPDSGANVLT
TRBJ2-7 TRBV7-9 13 ASSAWTGDSEEQY
TRBJ1-4 TRBV18 12 ASSQNYRDEKLF
TRBJ2-5 TRBV30 11 AWSVKGAETQY
TRBJ1-1 TRBV9 12 ASSVGYGDTEAF
TRBJ1-1 TRBV6-1 11 ASREGLNTEAF